These T cell receptor beta chains were read from a single sample in a study of T cell responses to AZD1222 COVID-19 vaccine. TCRdb keeps only in-frame clones here, not all; method: immunoSEQ multiplex PCR. The data show 35,000 to 50,000 clones, about 82% seen once. This sample comprised peripheral blood, obtained 28 days after the second dose of the MenACWY control vaccine. The source is an adult who received the MenACWY meningococcal vaccine as a control. Each CDR3 is given with its conserved first and last residue. Each record gives: J gene, V gene, CDR3 protein.

>TRBJ1-3|TRBV4-1
CASSQDLGSGQWNTIYF
>TRBJ2-1|TRBV13
CASSSRGLAGGLNEQFF
>TRBJ2-5|TRBV18
CASSPPGNAAQETQYF
>TRBJ1-2|TRBV6-2/TRBV6-3
CASSYPPDSYGYTF
>TRBJ1-1|TRBV2
CASFGLTKTEAFF
>TRBJ1-5|TRBV30
CAWSAQAINQPQHF
>TRBJ1-5|TRBV28
CASSWEPLRGNQPQHF
>TRBJ1-2|TRBV30
CAWSVLPSTYYGYTF
>TRBJ1-4|TRBV7-2
CASSLGGSAEKLFF
>TRBJ1-2|TRBV5-6
CASSRFFEDRYTF
>TRBJ1-6|TRBV12-3/TRBV12-4
CASSLDNNSPLHF
>TRBJ1-1|TRBV30
CAWSSRVGTEAFF
>TRBJ1-4|TRBV7-2
CASSPQGIANEKLFF
>TRBJ2-5|TRBV7-9
CASSLAGGAETQYF
>TRBJ2-5|TRBV30
CAWSGLGGQETQYF
>TRBJ1-6|TRBV5-4
CASSLRQVAGNSPLHF
>TRBJ1-2|TRBV7-9
CASSFGQGSDGYTF
>TRBJ2-7|TRBV18
CASSLNRDHSNEQYF
>TRBJ2-7|TRBV7-8
CASSWGQGGEQYF
>TRBJ1-4|TRBV5-1
CASSWGQGATNEKLFF
>TRBJ1-5|TRBV2
CASRYGQGGSNQPQHF
>TRBJ2-3|TRBV19
CASSNIPPTERLSTDTQYF
>TRBJ1-3|TRBV5-1
CASSLVEVGGNTIYF
>TRBJ2-1|TRBV13
CASSSYLRTSGRAAPNEQFF
>TRBJ1-5|TRBV2
CASSDKAGGQPQHF
>TRBJ2-3|TRBV6-4
CASSSGRDGDTQYF
>TRBJ2-3|TRBV20-1
CSASLDASTDTQYF
>TRBJ1-6|TRBV7-9
CASGAGDSPLHF
>TRBJ1-6|TRBV30
CAWSGRGGNSPLHF
>TRBJ2-3|TRBV9
CASSVGSGRGTDTQYF
>TRBJ1-2|TRBV6-5
CATLKPGRDAFGYTF
>TRBJ2-7|TRBV2
CASSERSGSYYEQYF
>TRBJ2-5|TRBV4-2
CASSQEKETQYF
>TRBJ1-2|TRBV30
CAWSRSKGLGYTF
>TRBJ2-7|TRBV2
CASSSSGRLTGEQYF
>TRBJ2-5|TRBV5-1
CASSIGTSGRGLLQETQYF
>TRBJ1-1|TRBV18
CASSLWDSRGTEAFF
>TRBJ2-1|TRBV27
CASSSTGTVYNEQFF
>TRBJ2-2|TRBV29-1
CSRGQPIRLHTGELFF
>TRBJ1-1|TRBV7-9
CASSFTNTEAFF
>TRBJ2-1|TRBV19
CASRVAGGLRYEQFF
>TRBJ1-1|TRBV5-4
CASSFGTDIFGTEAFF
>TRBJ1-1|TRBV6-2/TRBV6-3
CASSYPLDRRNTEAFF
>TRBJ2-1|TRBV11-2
CASSLGRRTSSSNEQFF
>TRBJ2-1|TRBV5-4
CASSSDSHSYNEQFF
>TRBJ2-7|TRBV5-4
CASSFGLAGYEQYF
>TRBJ2-3|TRBV4-1
CASSVGLLGSTDTQYF
>TRBJ2-1|TRBV20-1
CSASDWARNEQFF
>TRBJ1-6|TRBV3-1/TRBV3-2
CASSFGQVDSPLHF
>TRBJ1-6|TRBV6-6
CASSYKDSPLHF
>TRBJ1-5|TRBV30
CAWSPTGLNSNQPQHF
>TRBJ2-7|TRBV28
CASSFRPKGEQYF
>TRBJ2-3|TRBV5-6
CASSLGQGPDTQYF
>TRBJ1-3|TRBV3-1/TRBV3-2
CASSQPGSGGNTIYF
>TRBJ2-7|TRBV28
CASSWAGTGNYEQYF
>TRBJ1-2|TRBV9
CASSEDLKAAYGYTF
>TRBJ1-2|TRBV5-1
CASSPDRGGYTF
>TRBJ2-2|TRBV5-5
CASSLELAGVNTGELFF
>TRBJ2-3|TRBV6-1
CASSGNSGGVKDTQYF